These 2 T cell receptor beta chains were sequenced from one sample in a study of blood T cell repertoires in COVID-19. Produced via immunoSEQ multiplex PCR; TCRdb's table is partial and in-frame only. Of 55,000 to 75,000 clones in the sample, about 86% were seen once. Material: peripheral blood. These receptors originate from a man between 65 and 85 years old with acute or convalescent COVID-19.

This sequence joins TRBV11-2 and TRBJ2-7, with D possibly matching TRBD2 (5 bases). Trimming took off 1 base at V and 6 bases at J, with 10 bases between the two ends. The CDR3 is 13 amino acids. CDR1 is SGHAT and CDR2 is FQNNGV in the germline V gene. The CDR3 region has the DNA TGTGCCAGCAGCTTAGTGGTCGGAGGCGAGCAGTACTTC. Residues: CASSLVVGGEQYF.

The chain is built from TRBV6-1 and TRBJ1-2; D possibly corresponds to TRBD1 (6 bases). Germline V gives CDR1 MNHNS, CDR2 SASEGT. CDR3 length equals 13 residues. V lost 0 bases and J lost 8, with 10 bases in between. CDR3 nucleotides: TGTGCCAGCAGTGAAGCGGTACAGGGCGGCTACACCTTC. It yields the protein CASSEAVQGGYTF.